Here is one T cell receptor (beta chain) with its context. Its antigen is unknown. One base away there is no much larger clone; base qualities are not given. The data belong to a study of T cells in tuberculosis listed by TCRdb under 2018. Study-wide context: To characterize T cells specific for the mycobacterial lipid antigen glucose monomycolate (GMM), the study used CD1B tetramers together with high-throughput TCR immunosequencing. In a South African clinical cohort, IGRA-negative adolescents, IGRA-positive adolescents with latent tuberculosis and adults with active tuberculosis were compared, with roughly 10 people in each group. Active tuberculosis patient PBMC were archived before or within 7 days of starting standard anti-tuberculosis treatment.

Ends trimmed: V by 5 bases, J by 9 bases; bases unmatched to a gene: 8. According to the germline V gene, CDR1 reads SGHRS and CDR2 reads YFSETQ. There are 14 amino acids in the CDR3, from cysteine to phenylalanine inclusive. The retained sequence is limited to the CDR3, 42 bases, with the frame set at the first base. Summary of the overall study and its limitations: Clinical samples were selected based on the availability of cryopreserved specimens, with adults included as active tuberculosis cases and adolescents included as controls. The smaller NN-distances were partly driven by shorter CDR3-alpha lengths in active tuberculosis patients, and the difference for TCR-beta did not reach statistical significance. Smaller mean NN-distances to GMM-specific TCRs were observed in active tuberculosis TCR-alpha repertoires than in IGRA-negative controls, suggesting clonal expansion of GMM-specific TCRs. Using GEM motif frequencies, a classifier achieved approximately 73% accuracy, whereas a classifier built on the diverse GMM-specific repertoire got to 87% accuracy (AUROC 0.75 to 0.9).

TCR libraries were generated with the immunoSEQ multiplex PCR assay, using TCR-beta and/or TCR-alpha/delta assays for each sample. The amplified TCR libraries were sequenced on the Illumina high-throughput platform. The authors processed their data as follows. Clustering and dimensionality reduction were performed using pairwise TCRdist distances among GMM-specific receptors from ex vivo sorted or in vitro expanded T cells. Each clinical repertoire was assigned a mean NN-distance score, defined as the average TCRdist to the nearest 10% of tetramer-positive reference sequences. GEM TCR motif frequency was calculated as the fraction of unique TCRs that matched known GEM sequences in V/J usage and CDR3 length. Active tuberculosis was classified by linear discriminant analysis with leave-one-out cross-validation, implemented in scikit-learn. This immuneACCESS table, as held by TCRdb, lists in-frame sequences with V and J called but not all clones. Of the missing ones, under half trace to an unresolved V gene in checked studies; the others have no known cause. V and J calls and clone size are given by that table; D and trimming were obtained from the DNA. The sample profile shows roughly 31,000 clones; around 86% of them were found once. About 5.5% of the sample is taken by the ten largest.

Interpreted using the paper, the time point label stands for: new active TB diagnosis, blood taken before or within 7 days of starting treatment. Patients with active tuberculosis were defined as newly diagnosed, HIV-seronegative South African adults aged 18 years or older. Confirmation of active tuberculosis was based on positive sputum smear microscopy and/or a positive M. tuberculosis culture. Immunosequencing of unsorted cryopreserved PBMC covered, on average, around 100,000 T cells per clinical donor. The sample in question was PBMCs, obtained at tuberculosis diagnosis. This TCR was sampled from an adult with tuberculosis. The chain couples TRBV5-1 to TRBJ2-1; 10 central nucleotides agree with TRBD2. CDR3 protein: CASRYASGSGEQFF. The DNA sequence is as follows: TGCGCCAGCAGATACGCTAGCGGGAGTGGTGAGCAGTTCTTC.